A selection of T cell receptor beta chains follows, all from one sample in a study of T cells in Graves' hyperthyroidism and ophthalmopathy. TCRdb used MiXCR to reprocess the multiplex PCR reads, holding one entry per CDR3 protein. The sample includes hundreds of thousands of distinct CDR3 sequences, around 21% of them seen just once. Sequencing used blood. These receptors were collected from a man aged 30 to 39 with Graves' ophthalmopathy. CDR3s include the opening cysteine and the closing phenylalanine or tryptophan. A D gene is named only where the DNA matches it firmly. Only part of the rows carry a size: once, few, many, or a class if the clone is expanded.

V	D	size	J	CDR3	DNA
TRBV7-9	-	once	TRBJ1-4	CASRRGGNEKLSF	TGTGCCAGCAGGAGGGGAGGTAACGAAAAACTGTCTTTT
TRBV20-1	TRBD1	few	TRBJ1-4	CSAARTGKKLFF	TGCAGTGCAGCGCGGACAGGGAAAAAACTGTTTTTT
TRBV10-1	-	few	TRBJ2-7	CASSSTGAGEQYF	TGCGCCAGCAGTTCTACAGGGGCGGGAGAGCAGTACTTC
TRBV11-2	-	-	TRBJ2-2	CASSLVSRPGELFF	TGTGCCAGCAGCTTAGTCTCCCGGCCCGGGGAGCTGTTTTTT
TRBV20-1	-	few	TRBJ1-1	CSAKRVVGATEAFF	TGCAGTGCTAAAAGGGTTGTTGGGGCAACTGAAGCTTTCTTT
TRBV11-2	-	-	TRBJ1-1	CASSLGIRGSPPLVNAFF	TGTGCCAGCAGCTTAGGGATCAGGGGCTCTCCCCCTTTGGTTAACGCTTTCTTT
TRBV5-1	-	many	TRBJ2-7	CASSLTQLGVGEQYF	TGCGCCAGCAGCCTAACCCAACTCGGGGTGGGCGAGCAGTACTTC
TRBV6-1	-	-	TRBJ1-1	CASRKAAGNTEAFF	TGTGCCAGCCGGAAGGCCGCGGGGAACACTGAAGCTTTCTTT
TRBV20-1	TRBD1	few	TRBJ1-2	CSARDDRGLDYGYTF	TGCAGTGCTAGAGATGATAGGGGGCTTGACTATGGCTACACCTTC
TRBV6-1	TRBD2	few	TRBJ2-3	CASSSEVGTSGSKTADTQYF	TGTGCCAGCAGTTCCGAAGTTGGGACTAGCGGGAGTAAGACGGCAGATACGCAGTATTTT
TRBV6-1	TRBD2	-	TRBJ2-5	CASSTAGEGETQYF	TGTGCCAGCAGTACAGCGGGAGAGGGAGAGACCCAGTACTTC
TRBV2	-	few	TRBJ2-7	CASSEGGWEQYF	TGTGCCAGCAGTGAAGGGGGATGGGAGCAGTACTTC
TRBV5-1	-	many	TRBJ2-7	CASAPQGKVDEQYF	TGCGCCAGCGCTCCTCAGGGTAAGGTCGACGAGCAGTACTTC
TRBV7-9	-	few	TRBJ2-3	CASSPPLLQRGDTQYF	TGTGCCAGCAGCCCTCCCTTACTTCAGAGAGGAGATACGCAGTATTTT
TRBV11-2	-	many	TRBJ2-1	CASSPKQGELREQFF	TGTGCCAGCAGCCCTAAACAGGGAGAGCTTCGGGAGCAGTTCTTC
TRBV5-1	TRBD1	-	TRBJ1-1	CASSMGQGITEAFF	TGCGCCAGCAGCATGGGACAGGGGATCACTGAAGCTTTCTTT
TRBV28	-	-	TRBJ2-7	CASSIGGYEQYF	TGTGCCAGCAGTATAGGGGGCTACGAGCAGTACTTC
TRBV28	-	-	TRBJ1-5	CASTIGGSNQPQHF	TGTGCCAGCACAATTGGGGGGAGCAATCAGCCCCAGCATTTT
TRBV5-1	-	few	TRBJ2-3	CASSSVGSASTDTQYF	TGCGCCAGCAGCAGCGTGGGTTCCGCTAGCACAGATACGCAGTATTTT
TRBV4-3	-	-	TRBJ2-7	CASSQDRSAGYEQYF	TGCGCCAGCAGCCAAGATCGGTCGGCTGGTTACGAGCAGTACTTC
TRBV18	-	-	TRBJ2-5	CASSLGALEQETQYF	TGTGCCAGCTCCCTAGGAGCACTGGAGCAAGAGACCCAGTACTTC
TRBV4-3	-	-	TRBJ2-3	CASSSSGGVRSTDTQYF	TGCGCCAGCAGCTCATCCGGAGGGGTTCGTAGCACAGATACGCAGTATTTT
TRBV12-3/TRBV12-4	-	few	TRBJ2-1	CASSPPATVLHNEQFF	TGTGCCAGCAGTCCGCCGGCAACCGTCCTCCACAATGAGCAGTTCTTC
TRBV6-1	-	-	TRBJ2-7	CASNAGAGAGYEQYF	TGTGCCAGCAACGCCGGAGCAGGGGCGGGCTACGAGCAGTACTTC
TRBV29-1	-	-	TRBJ1-1	CSVTDGGLSTEAFF	TGCAGCGTTACCGACGGGGGGCTGTCCACTGAAGCTTTCTTT
TRBV6-1	TRBD1	-	TRBJ2-7	CASSEPGQGSNEQYF	TGTGCCAGCAGTGAACCGGGACAGGGGTCCAACGAGCAGTACTTC
TRBV11-2	TRBD2	-	TRBJ2-7	CASSLASGGSSYEQYF	TGTGCCAGCAGCTTAGCGTCTGGCGGGAGTTCTTACGAGCAGTACTTC
TRBV9	-	few	TRBJ2-3	CASSVEGGRDTQYF	TGTGCCAGCAGCGTAGAAGGGGGTAGAGATACGCAGTATTTT
TRBV7-8	-	few	TRBJ2-7	CASSTKAGVKWYEQYF	TGTGCCAGCAGCACCAAGGCCGGGGTGAAATGGTACGAGCAGTACTTC
TRBV10-1	-	-	TRBJ2-7	CASSEGQPSFGYEQYF	TGCGCCAGCAGTGAAGGGCAGCCCTCATTTGGGTACGAGCAGTACTTC
TRBV5-1	TRBD1	-	TRBJ2-1	CASSFEGQGADEQFF	TGCGCCAGCAGCTTTGAAGGACAGGGGGCCGATGAGCAGTTCTTC
TRBV27	TRBD2	many	TRBJ2-3	CASSGASGRPSTDTQYF	TGTGCCTCCTCAGGGGCTAGCGGGAGGCCTAGCACAGATACGCAGTATTTT
TRBV7-2	-	many	TRBJ1-1	CASSLIGGEAFF	TGTGCCAGCAGCTTAATCGGCGGGGAGGCTTTCTTT
TRBV28	TRBD2	few	TRBJ2-4	CASSNLAGGKNIQYF	TGTGCCAGCAGTAATCTAGCGGGAGGGAAAAACATTCAGTACTTC
TRBV13	-	few	TRBJ2-7	CASSFGEVNYNEQYF	TGTGCCAGCAGCTTTGGGGAGGTGAACTACAATGAGCAGTACTTC
TRBV9	-	few	TRBJ2-7	CASSVGQRADRQYF	TGTGCCAGCAGCGTAGGCCAGCGGGCCGACCGGCAGTACTTC
TRBV18	-	-	TRBJ2-2	CASSPRENSGELFF	TGTGCCAGCTCACCACGGGAGAACTCCGGGGAGCTGTTTTTT
TRBV6-1	TRBD1	many	TRBJ2-7	CASSPQGARPYEQYF	TGTGCCAGCAGCCCGCAGGGGGCGAGACCCTACGAGCAGTACTTC
TRBV9	TRBD1	-	TRBJ1-1	CASSGQGEAEAFF	TGTGCCAGCAGCGGACAGGGGGAGGCTGAAGCTTTCTTT